What follows are 13 T cell receptor beta chains derived from one specimen sequenced in a study of beta chain features in type 1 diabetes. Findings and caveats of the study: Shorter TCRB CDR3s, moderately but significantly so, were found in Type 1 diabetes patients in all four CD4+ subsets.

Antigen specificity for these receptors is unknown. Of the isolated RNA, all was reverse transcribed, and so the sequenced material was expressed TCRB transcripts. The method was immunoSEQ multiplex PCR; TCRdb's version includes in-frame clones alone and lacks a portion of them. Of about 280,000 clones listed, around 16% are singletons. Input material: naive CD4+ T cells from blood. These receptors were obtained from a man aged 18-30 years with type 1 diabetes.

The rearrangement links TRBV11-2 to TRBJ2-2, with 9 bases that match TRBD2. The V gene end was trimmed by 2 bases and the J gene end by 4 bases; junction bases not matched to a gene: 2. The CDR3 is made up of 15 amino acids. From germline, CDR1 is SGHAT and CDR2 FQNNGV. The CDR3 coding sequence is TGTGCCAGCAGCTTACTAGCGGGATCCACCGGGGAGCTGTTTTTT. Its translation is CASSLLAGSTGELFF.

The sample holds a few counts of this clone. The rearrangement joins TRBV18 to TRBJ2-7; D is unresolved. V dropped 3 bases and J dropped 2 bases, with 14 bases sitting between them. CDR3 length equals 15 residues. Germline loops: CDR1 KGHSH, CDR2 LQKENI. CDR3 sequence: CASSPMAGDPYEQYF. CDR3 in DNA: TGTGCCAGCTCACCGATGGCAGGCGACCCCTACGAGCAGTACTTC.

This chain uses TRBV5-6 with TRBJ2-1; D is unclear. Trimming took off 3 bases at V and 8 bases at J, with 6 bases between the two ends. Germline assignment: CDR1 SGHDT and CDR2 YYEEEE. The CDR3 runs to 11 residues. Here the CDR3 reads CASSSYYEQFF. The CDR3 DNA reads TGTGCCAGCAGCTCTTATTATGAGCAGTTCTTC.

This clone appeared a few times. This chain joins TRBV5-1 and TRBJ1-1, with TRBD1 identical over 8 bases. The V and J ends lost 3 bases and 5 bases, in that order; junction bases with no gene match: 9. Germline CDR1 reads SGHRS; CDR2 reads YFSETQ. There are 15 residues in the CDR3. CDR3 loop: CASSSQGAAETEAFF. CDR3 coding DNA: TGCGCCAGCAGCTCCCAGGGGGCGGCCGAGACTGAAGCTTTCTTT.

V usage is TRBV30 and J usage is TRBJ2-2; 8 bases agree with TRBD2. The V and J ends lost 3 bases and 1 base, in that order; junction bases with no gene match: 7. This CDR3 is built from 16 residues. Germline V gives CDR1 GTSNPN, CDR2 SVGIG (reference sequence). Written as DNA, the CDR3 is TGTGCCTGGAGGCAGCGGGGGACGGGGAACACCGGGGAGCTGTTTTTT. Its protein is CAWRQRGTGNTGELFF.

This rearrangement joins TRBV4-2 to TRBJ1-1; D unclear. From germline, CDR1 is LGHNA and CDR2 YNFKEQ. The CDR3 spans 16 residues. V lost 8 bases and J 3 bases, leaving 22 bases between the germline ends. CDR3 coding DNA: TGTGCCAGCCGAACCCTGTTACGTTCAGGCGACACTGAAGCTTTCTTT. Its protein is CASRTLLRSGDTEAFF.

This clone turned up a few times. The gene calls are TRBV21-1 and TRBJ2-7; no check of the table's D call, TRBD2, against the DNA was made. TRBV21-1 is an annotated pseudogene. This CDR3 has 17 residues. CDR3 nucleotide sequence: TGTGCCACTAGCGTCGAGGGGACCAACAATTCCCCCTACGAGCAGTACTTC. Amino acids: CATSVEGTNNSPYEQYF.

This clone was seen a few times. This rearrangement joins TRBV28 to TRBJ2-7; 7 bases map to TRBD1. This CDR3 contains 12 residues. After removal of 2 bases from V and 5 bases from J, the junction contained 0 bases not matched to a gene. Germline lookup yields CDR1 MDHEN and CDR2 SYDVKM. CDR3 in amino acids: CASSLRGHEQYF. CDR3 coding DNA: TGTGCCAGCAGTTTAAGGGGGCACGAGCAGTACTTC.

This clone has more than one count but fewer than ten. The chain is built from TRBV5-1 and TRBJ2-7; TRBD2 matches at 7 bases. Germline V gives CDR1 SGHRS, CDR2 YFSETQ. CDR3 length equals 15 residues. With 4 bases clipped from V and 3 bases from J, the junction kept 10 bases outside the gene matches. The CDR3 reads CASSGTAGAGYEQYF. The CDR3, as DNA: TGCGCCAGCAGCGGAACTGCGGGAGCGGGCTACGAGCAGTACTTC.

About this clone itself: A junction boundary mismatches the germline segment, possibly from a read error. CDR3 amino acids: CASSHPRGRPSGTDTQYF. For the CDR3, the DNA is TGCGCCAGCAGCCATCCTCGTGGGAGGCCTAGCGGCACGGATACGCAGTATTTT. The chain links TRBV4-1 to TRBJ2-3; 7 bases align to TRBD2. CDR1 is MGHRA, CDR2 YSYEKL, per germline. This CDR3 contains 18 residues.

The chain recombines TRBV29-1 with TRBJ1-2; D is ambiguous. Deletions cut 2 bases from V and 4 bases from J, with 8 bases between. The CDR3 is 12 amino acids. Per the germline V gene, CDR1 is SQVTM and CDR2 is ANQGSEA. CDR3 in amino acids: CSVEQNIYGYTF. The DNA for the CDR3 is TGCAGCGTTGAACAGAATATCTATGGCTACACCTTC.

The J gene is TRBJ2-5, the V gene TRBV5-1; D is ambiguous. With 1 base removed from V and 4 bases from J, the gap between germline ends came to 5 bases. Germline CDR1 and CDR2: SGHRS and YFSETQ. The CDR3 extends over 12 amino acids. The CDR3 sequence: CASSLYLETQYF. The DNA for the CDR3 is TGCGCCAGCAGCTTGTATCTAGAGACCCAGTACTTC.

In its sample, this clone was seen a few times. This chain uses TRBV11-2 with TRBJ2-2; a weak D match, TRBD2 (5 bases). The CDR3 spans 16 residues. Germline CDR1 is SGHAT and CDR2 is FQNNGV. Trimming took 4 bases from V and 2 from J, leaving 14 bases between them. CDR3 loop: CASSSGSRVNTGELFF. CDR3 DNA: TGTGCCAGCAGCTCGGGAAGCAGAGTCAACACCGGGGAGCTGTTTTTT.